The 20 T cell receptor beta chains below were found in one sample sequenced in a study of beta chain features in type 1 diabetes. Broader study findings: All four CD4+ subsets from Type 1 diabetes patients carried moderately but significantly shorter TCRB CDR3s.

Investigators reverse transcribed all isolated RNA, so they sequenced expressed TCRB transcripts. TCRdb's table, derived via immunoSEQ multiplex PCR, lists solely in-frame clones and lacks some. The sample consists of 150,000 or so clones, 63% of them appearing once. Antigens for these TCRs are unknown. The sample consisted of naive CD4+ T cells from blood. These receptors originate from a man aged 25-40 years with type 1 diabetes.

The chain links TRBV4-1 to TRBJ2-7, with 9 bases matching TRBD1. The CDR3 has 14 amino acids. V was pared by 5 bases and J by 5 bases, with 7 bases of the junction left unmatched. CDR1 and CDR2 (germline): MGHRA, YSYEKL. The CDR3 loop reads CASSRGQGIDEQYF. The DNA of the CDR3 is TGCGCCAGCAGCAGGGGACAGGGTATTGACGAGCAGTACTTC.

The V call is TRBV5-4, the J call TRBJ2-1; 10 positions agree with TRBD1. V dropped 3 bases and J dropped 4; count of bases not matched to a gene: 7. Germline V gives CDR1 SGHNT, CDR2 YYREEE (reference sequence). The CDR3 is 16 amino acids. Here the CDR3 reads CASSYARDRGYNEQFF. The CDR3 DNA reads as TGTGCCAGCAGCTACGCCCGGGACAGGGGATACAATGAGCAGTTCTTC.

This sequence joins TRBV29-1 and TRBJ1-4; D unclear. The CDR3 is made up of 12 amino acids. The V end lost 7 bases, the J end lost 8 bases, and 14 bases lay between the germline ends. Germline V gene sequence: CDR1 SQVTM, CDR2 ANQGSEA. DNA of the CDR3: TGCAGCGCCTCGTCCTCACGCGAAAAACTGTTTTTT. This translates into CSASSSREKLFF.

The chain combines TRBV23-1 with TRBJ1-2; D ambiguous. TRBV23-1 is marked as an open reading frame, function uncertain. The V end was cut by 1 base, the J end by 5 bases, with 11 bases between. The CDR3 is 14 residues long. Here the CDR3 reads CASSQLVELYGYTF. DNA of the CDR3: TGCGCCAGCAGTCAATTGGTAGAATTATATGGCTACACCTTC.

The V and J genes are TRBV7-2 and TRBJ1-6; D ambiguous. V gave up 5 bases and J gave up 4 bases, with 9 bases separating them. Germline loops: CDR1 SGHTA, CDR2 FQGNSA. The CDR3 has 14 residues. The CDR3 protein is CASSGQSYNSPLHF. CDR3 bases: TGTGCCAGCAGCGGCCAGAGTTATAATTCACCCCTCCACTTT.

The CDR3 region has the DNA TGTGCCAGCAGTGAAGGGACAGGTTCTAACTATGGCTACACCTTC. This gives the protein CASSEGTGSNYGYTF. The J gene is TRBJ1-2, the V gene TRBV25-1; TRBD1 matches 8 bases. The V segment lost 2 bases and the J segment 0 bases; nucleotides outside the gene matches: 2. In germline, CDR1 is MGHDK, CDR2 SYGVNS. The CDR3 is 15 residues long.

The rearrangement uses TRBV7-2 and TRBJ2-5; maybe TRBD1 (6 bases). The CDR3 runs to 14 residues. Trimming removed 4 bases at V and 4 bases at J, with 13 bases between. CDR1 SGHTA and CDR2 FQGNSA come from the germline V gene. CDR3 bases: TGTGCCAGCAGCTCTACAGGGTTTTCAGAGACCCAGTACTTC. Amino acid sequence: CASSSTGFSETQYF.

The CDR3 DNA reads as TGTGCCAGCAGCGTAGTTAGCGGTTCCTACGAGCAGTACTTC. Protein: CASSVVSGSYEQYF. The chain uses TRBV9 and TRBJ2-7, with D maybe TRBD2 (6 bases). Per germline, CDR1 SGDLS and CDR2 YYNGEE. The germline V and J ends were trimmed by 0 bases and 1 base, with 8 bases remaining between them. CDR3 length: 14 amino acids.

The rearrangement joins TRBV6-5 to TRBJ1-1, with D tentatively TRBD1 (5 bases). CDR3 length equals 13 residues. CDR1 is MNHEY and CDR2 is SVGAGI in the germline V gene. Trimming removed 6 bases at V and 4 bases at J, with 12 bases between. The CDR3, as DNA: TGTGCCAGCAGCCTCAGCCAGGGCACTGAAGCTTTCTTT. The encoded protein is CASSLSQGTEAFF.

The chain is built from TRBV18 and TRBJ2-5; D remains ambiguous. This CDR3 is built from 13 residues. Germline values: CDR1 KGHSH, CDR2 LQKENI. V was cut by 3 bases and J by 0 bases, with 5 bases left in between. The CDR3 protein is CASSPRNQETQYF. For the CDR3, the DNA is TGTGCCAGCTCACCGAGGAACCAAGAGACCCAGTACTTC.

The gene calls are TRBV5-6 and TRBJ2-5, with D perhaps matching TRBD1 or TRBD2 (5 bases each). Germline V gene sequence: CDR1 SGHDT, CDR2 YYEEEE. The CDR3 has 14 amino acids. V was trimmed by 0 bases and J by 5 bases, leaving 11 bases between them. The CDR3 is CASSLVRREETQYF. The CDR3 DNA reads TGTGCCAGCAGCTTGGTTCGCAGGGAGGAGACCCAGTACTTC.

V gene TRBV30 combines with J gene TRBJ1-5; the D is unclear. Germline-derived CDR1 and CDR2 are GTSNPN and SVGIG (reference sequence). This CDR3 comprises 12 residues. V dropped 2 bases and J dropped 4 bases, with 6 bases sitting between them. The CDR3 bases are TGTGCCTGGAGTTTCCCGAATCAGCCCCAGCATTTT. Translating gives CAWSFPNQPQHF.

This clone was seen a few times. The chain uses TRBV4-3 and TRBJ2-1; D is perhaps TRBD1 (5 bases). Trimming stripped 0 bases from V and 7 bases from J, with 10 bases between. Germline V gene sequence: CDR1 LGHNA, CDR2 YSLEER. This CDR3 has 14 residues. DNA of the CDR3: TGCGCCAGCAGCCAAGATGGGGCTAAGAATGAGCAGTTCTTC. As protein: CASSQDGAKNEQFF.

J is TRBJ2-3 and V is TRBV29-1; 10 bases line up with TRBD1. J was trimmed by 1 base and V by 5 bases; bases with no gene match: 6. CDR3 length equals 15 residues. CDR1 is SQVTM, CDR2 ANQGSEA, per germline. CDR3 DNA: TGCAGCGTTATCGACAGGGGGCGCGGCACAGATACGCAGTATTTT. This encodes CSVIDRGRGTDTQYF.

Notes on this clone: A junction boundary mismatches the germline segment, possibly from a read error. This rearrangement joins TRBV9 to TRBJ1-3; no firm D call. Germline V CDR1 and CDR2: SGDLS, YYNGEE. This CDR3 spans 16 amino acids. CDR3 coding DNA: TGTGCCAGCAACGTAGCTGAACGTTCCTCTGGAAACACCATATATTTT. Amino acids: CASNVAERSSGNTIYF.

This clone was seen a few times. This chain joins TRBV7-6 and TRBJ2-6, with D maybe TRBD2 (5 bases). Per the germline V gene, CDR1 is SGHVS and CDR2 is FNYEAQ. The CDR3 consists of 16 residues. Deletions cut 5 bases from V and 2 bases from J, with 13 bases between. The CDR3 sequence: CASSETRGTGANVLTF. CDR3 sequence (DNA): TGTGCCAGCAGCGAAACAAGAGGGACTGGGGCCAACGTCCTGACTTTC.

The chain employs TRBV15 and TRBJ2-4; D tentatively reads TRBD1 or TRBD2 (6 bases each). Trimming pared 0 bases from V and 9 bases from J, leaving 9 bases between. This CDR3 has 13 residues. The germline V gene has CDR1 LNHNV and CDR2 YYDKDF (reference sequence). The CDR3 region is CATSRDSGAIQYF. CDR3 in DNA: TGTGCCACCAGCAGAGATTCGGGGGCCATTCAGTACTTC.

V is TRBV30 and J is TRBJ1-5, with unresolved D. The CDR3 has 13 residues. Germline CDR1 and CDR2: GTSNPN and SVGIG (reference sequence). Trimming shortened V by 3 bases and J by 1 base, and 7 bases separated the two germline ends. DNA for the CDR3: TGTGCCTGGAGCTCGGGGAGCAATCAGCCCCAGCATTTT. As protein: CAWSSGSNQPQHF.

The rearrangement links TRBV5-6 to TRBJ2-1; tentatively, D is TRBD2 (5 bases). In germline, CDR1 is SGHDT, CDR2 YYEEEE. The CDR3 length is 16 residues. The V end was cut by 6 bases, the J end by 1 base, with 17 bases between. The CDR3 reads CASTPATRGSYNEQFF. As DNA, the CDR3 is TGTGCCAGCACCCCCGCCACTAGAGGATCCTACAATGAGCAGTTCTTC.

The CDR3 region has the DNA TGTGCTAGTGGTTTGTCCATTGGGCCCGGGAGTAGCAATGAGCAGTTCTTC. Its protein is CASGLSIGPGSSNEQFF. The chain joins TRBV12-5 to TRBJ2-1; D may be TRBD2 (6 bases). This CDR3 spans 17 amino acids. Germline CDR1 reads LGHNT; CDR2 reads FRNRAP. V was clipped by 2 bases and J by 6 bases, with 20 bases between them.